Following are 13 T cell receptor beta chains from one sample sequenced in a study of blood T cell dynamics during melanoma immunotherapy. Described time point: pre-treatment baseline. Profiling relied on immunoSEQ multiplex PCR, and the TCRdb table lists in-frame clones only, not all of them. The sample consists of 11,000 to 15,000 clones, 80% to 90% of them appearing once. The specimen comprised blood, sampled from a patient treated with checkpoint blockade. These receptors all stem from a human donor with melanoma.

The chain combines TRBV7-2 with TRBJ2-2; 11 bases are a match to TRBD2. The CDR3 extends over 18 amino acids. Germline V lookup: CDR1 SGHTA, CDR2 FQGNSA. The trim removed 1 base at V and 4 bases at J, leaving 8 bases unmatched. The CDR3 protein is CASSLDISGGASTGELFF. The CDR3 nucleotides are TGTGCCAGCAGCTTAGATATTAGCGGGGGGGCGAGCACCGGGGAGCTGTTTTTT.

This clone has a single count. The CDR3 sequence: CASNRQGGGTNEKLFF. The CDR3 DNA sequence: TGTGCCAGTAATCGACAGGGGGGAGGTACTAATGAAAAACTGTTTTTT. The V and J genes are TRBV19 and TRBJ1-4; TRBD1 matches at 9 bases. The ends lost 7 bases at V and 2 bases at J; junction bases unmatched: 8. This CDR3 spans 16 amino acids. CDR1 is LNHDA, CDR2 SQIVND, per germline (reference sequence).

The genes are TRBV7-2 and TRBJ1-1, with D possibly matching TRBD1 (6 bases). Per germline, CDR1 SGHTA and CDR2 FQGNSA. The CDR3 extends over 14 amino acids. The V end lost 2 bases, the J end lost 7 bases, and 14 bases lay between the germline ends. CDR3 loop: CASSLNPGAGEAFF. DNA for the CDR3: TGTGCCAGCAGCTTAAATCCGGGGGCAGGTGAAGCTTTCTTT.

The chain carries TRBV6-5 and TRBJ2-3, with D tentatively TRBD1 (5 bases). CDR3 length equals 15 residues. In germline, CDR1 is MNHEY, CDR2 SVGAGI. V was pared by 2 bases and J by 6 bases, with 15 bases between. The CDR3 DNA follows: TGTGCCAGCAGTTACCAAGGGCCAGGGTCCGATACGCAGTATTTT. Translating it yields CASSYQGPGSDTQYF.

The gene calls are TRBV5-6 and TRBJ2-3, with D possibly matching TRBD2 (6 bases). V lost 1 base and J 3 bases, leaving 9 bases between the germline ends. This CDR3 has 14 amino acids. Germline loops: CDR1 SGHDT, CDR2 YYEEEE. The CDR3 here is CASSLLGGTDTQYF. DNA for the CDR3: TGTGCCAGCAGCTTGTTGGGGGGAACAGATACGCAGTATTTT.

V usage is TRBV6-1 and J usage is TRBJ2-6; weak D call: TRBD1 (6 bases). This CDR3 spans 16 amino acids. The germline V gene encodes CDR1 MNHNS and CDR2 SASEGT. Trimming removed 1 base from V and 1 base from J, with 8 bases in between. As DNA, the CDR3 is TGTGCCAGCAGTGAAGGAGGGGGATCTGGGGCCAACGTCCTGACTTTC. Protein sequence: CASSEGGGSGANVLTF.

This rearrangement joins TRBV6-5 to TRBJ1-1, with D hard to call. CDR3 length: 12 amino acids. Trimming left V 6 bases short and J 6 bases short, with 11 bases between. The germline V gene has CDR1 MNHEY and CDR2 SVGAGI. Here the CDR3 DNA reads TGTGCCAGCAGCCTATCGGGGTCTGAAGCTTTCTTT. Translating gives CASSLSGSEAFF.

The V call is TRBV2, the J call TRBJ1-1; D remains unclear. The CDR3 has 16 residues. CDR1 and CDR2 (germline): SNHLY, FYNNEI. V lost 2 bases and J lost 0, with 13 bases in between. The CDR3 bases are TGTGCCAGCAGTGAACGAGGTCGGGAGGTGAACACTGAAGCTTTCTTT. Translated, it gives CASSERGREVNTEAFF.

In DNA form, the CDR3 reads TGTGCCAGTAGTATCGGGCAGGGGGGTCAGCCCCAGCATTTT. Translating it yields CASSIGQGGQPQHF. This chain connects TRBV19 to TRBJ1-5; 7 bases agree with TRBD1. This CDR3 has 14 residues. V gave up 3 bases and J gave up 6 bases; unmatched junction bases: 5. Germline V gene data show CDR1 as LNHDA and CDR2 as SQIVND (reference sequence).

The rearrangement links TRBV10-1 to TRBJ1-6; D is ambiguous. This CDR3 has 12 amino acids. Germline values: CDR1 WNHNN, CDR2 SYGVQD (reference sequence). V dropped 3 bases and J dropped 14 bases, with 11 bases sitting between them. The CDR3 DNA sequence: TGCGCCAGCAGTGAAGGACCGGGGACCCTCCACTTT. Translating it yields CASSEGPGTLHF.

The genes are TRBV10-3 and TRBJ1-2; possible D gene TRBD1, 6 bases. Germline CDR1 is ENHRY and CDR2 is SYGVKD. The CDR3 contains 15 residues. V lost 7 bases to trimming and J lost 0 bases, with 15 bases between them. CDR3 loop: CAITPGTPSNYGYTF. CDR3 DNA: TGTGCCATCACCCCAGGGACACCATCTAACTATGGCTACACCTTC.

This chain uses TRBV7-2 with TRBJ2-5, with D possibly TRBD2 on 7 matching bases. CDR1 and CDR2 (germline): SGHTA, FQGNSA. Trimming took 2 bases from V and 5 from J, leaving 12 bases between them. The CDR3 consists of 14 residues. The DNA of the CDR3 is TGTGCCAGCAGCTTACGGGGGGCGGGGGAGACCCAGTACTTC. Protein sequence: CASSLRGAGETQYF.

In this sample, this clone turned up once. The chain joins TRBV7-9 to TRBJ2-2; D gene uncertain. CDR1 and CDR2 (germline): SEHNR, FQNEAQ (reference sequence). V was pared by 1 base and J by 0 bases, with 6 bases between. This CDR3 region has 15 residues. CDR3 sequence: CASSLGISNTGELFF. CDR3 DNA sequence: TGTGCCAGCAGCTTAGGGATTTCGAACACCGGGGAGCTGTTTTTT.